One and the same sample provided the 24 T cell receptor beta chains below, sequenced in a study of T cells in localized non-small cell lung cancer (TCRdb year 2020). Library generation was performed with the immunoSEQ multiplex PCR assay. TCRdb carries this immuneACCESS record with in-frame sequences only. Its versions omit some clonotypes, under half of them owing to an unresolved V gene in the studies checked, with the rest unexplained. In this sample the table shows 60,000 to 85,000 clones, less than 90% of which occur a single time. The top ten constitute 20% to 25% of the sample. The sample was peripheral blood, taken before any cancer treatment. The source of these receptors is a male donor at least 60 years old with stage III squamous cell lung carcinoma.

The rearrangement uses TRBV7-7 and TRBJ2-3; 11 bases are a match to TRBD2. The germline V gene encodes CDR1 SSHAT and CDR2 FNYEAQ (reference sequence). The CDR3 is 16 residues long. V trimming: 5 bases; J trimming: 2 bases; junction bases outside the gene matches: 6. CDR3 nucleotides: TGTGCCAGCAGCAGCGGGACTAGCGGAAACACAGATACGCAGTATTTT. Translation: CASSSGTSGNTDTQYF.

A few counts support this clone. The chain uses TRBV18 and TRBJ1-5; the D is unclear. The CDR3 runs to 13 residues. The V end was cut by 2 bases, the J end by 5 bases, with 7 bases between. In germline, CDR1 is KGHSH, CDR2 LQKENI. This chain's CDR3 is CASSPRVDQPQHF. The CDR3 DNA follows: TGTGCCAGCTCACCAAGGGTCGATCAGCCCCAGCATTTT.

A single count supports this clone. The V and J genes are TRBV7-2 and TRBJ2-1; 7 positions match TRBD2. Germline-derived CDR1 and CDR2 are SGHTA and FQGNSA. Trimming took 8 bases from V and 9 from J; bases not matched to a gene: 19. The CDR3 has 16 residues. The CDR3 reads CASSPPGLAATSEQFF. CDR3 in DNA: TGTGCCAGCTCCCCCCCGGGGCTAGCGGCTACAAGTGAGCAGTTCTTC. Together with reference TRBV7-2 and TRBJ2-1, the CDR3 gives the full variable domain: GAGVSQSPSNKVTEKGKDVELRCDPISGHTALYWYRQSLGQGLEFLIYFQGNSAPDKSGLPSDRFSAERTGGSVSTLTIQRTQQEDSAVYLCASSPPGLAATSEQFFGPGTRLTVL.

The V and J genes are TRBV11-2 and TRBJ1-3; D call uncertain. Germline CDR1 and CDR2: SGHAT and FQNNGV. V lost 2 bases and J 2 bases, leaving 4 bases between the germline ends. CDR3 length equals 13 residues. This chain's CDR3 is CASSLSTGNTIYF. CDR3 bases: TGTGCCAGCAGCTTATCAACTGGAAACACCATATATTTT.

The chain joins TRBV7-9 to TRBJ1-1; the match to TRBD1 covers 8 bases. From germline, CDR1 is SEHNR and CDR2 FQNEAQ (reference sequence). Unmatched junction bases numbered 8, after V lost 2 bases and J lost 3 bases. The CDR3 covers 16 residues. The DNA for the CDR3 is TGTGCCAGCAGCTTATGGACAGGGCTCGGCGACACTGAAGCTTTCTTT. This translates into CASSLWTGLGDTEAFF.

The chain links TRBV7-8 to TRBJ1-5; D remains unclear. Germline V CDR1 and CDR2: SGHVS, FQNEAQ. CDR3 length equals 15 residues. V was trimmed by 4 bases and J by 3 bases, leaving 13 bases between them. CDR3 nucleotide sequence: TGTGCCAGCAGCTCGGGTGGGGTGGCCAATCAGCCCCAGCATTTT. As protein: CASSSGGVANQPQHF.

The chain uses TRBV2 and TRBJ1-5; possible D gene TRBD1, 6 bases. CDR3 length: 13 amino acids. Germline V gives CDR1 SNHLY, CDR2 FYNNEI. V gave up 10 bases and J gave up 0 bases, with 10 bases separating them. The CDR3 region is CATRQDSNQPQHF. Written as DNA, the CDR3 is TGTGCCACCCGACAGGATAGCAATCAGCCCCAGCATTTT.

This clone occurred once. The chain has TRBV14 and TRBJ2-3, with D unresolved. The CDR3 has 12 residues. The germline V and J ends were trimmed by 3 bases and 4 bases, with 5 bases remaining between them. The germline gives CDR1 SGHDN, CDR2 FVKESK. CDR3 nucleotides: TGTGCCAGCAGCCAGGTTGCAGATACGCAGTATTTT. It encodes CASSQVADTQYF.

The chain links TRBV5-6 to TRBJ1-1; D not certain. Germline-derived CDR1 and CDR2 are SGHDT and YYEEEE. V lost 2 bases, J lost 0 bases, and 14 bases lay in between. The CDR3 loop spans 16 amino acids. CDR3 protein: CASSFRTVSMNTEAFF. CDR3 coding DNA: TGTGCCAGCAGCTTCCGGACTGTCAGCATGAACACTGAAGCTTTCTTT.

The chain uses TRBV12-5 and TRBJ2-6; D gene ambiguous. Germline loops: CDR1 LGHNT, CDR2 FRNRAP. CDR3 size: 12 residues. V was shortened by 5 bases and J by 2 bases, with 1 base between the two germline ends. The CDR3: CASGTGANVLTF. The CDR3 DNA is TGTGCTAGTGGTACTGGGGCCAACGTCCTGACTTTC.

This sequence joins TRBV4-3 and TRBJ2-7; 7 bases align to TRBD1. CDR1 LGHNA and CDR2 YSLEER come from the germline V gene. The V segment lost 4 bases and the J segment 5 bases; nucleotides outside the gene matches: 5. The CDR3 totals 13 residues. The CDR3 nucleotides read TGCGCCAGCAGCCTAGTGGGACAGAACGAGCAGTACTTC. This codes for CASSLVGQNEQYF.

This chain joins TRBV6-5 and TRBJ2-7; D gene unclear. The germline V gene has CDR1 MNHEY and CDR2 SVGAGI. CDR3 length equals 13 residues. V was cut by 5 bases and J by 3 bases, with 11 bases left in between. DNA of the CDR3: TGTGCCAGCAGTCGGACGGTTGACTACGAGCAGTACTTC. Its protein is CASSRTVDYEQYF.

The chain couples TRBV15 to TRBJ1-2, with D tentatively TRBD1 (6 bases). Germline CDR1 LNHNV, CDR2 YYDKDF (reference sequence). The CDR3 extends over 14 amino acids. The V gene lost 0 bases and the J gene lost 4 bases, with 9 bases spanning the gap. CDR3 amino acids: CATSREGRGYGYTF. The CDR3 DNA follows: TGTGCCACCAGCAGAGAAGGCAGGGGCTATGGCTACACCTTC.

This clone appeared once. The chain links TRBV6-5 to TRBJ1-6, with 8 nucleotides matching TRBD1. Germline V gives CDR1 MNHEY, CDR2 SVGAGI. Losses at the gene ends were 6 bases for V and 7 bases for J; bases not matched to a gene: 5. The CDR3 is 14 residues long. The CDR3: CASSAGTGNSPLHF. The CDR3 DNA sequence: TGTGCCAGCAGCGCCGGGACAGGAAATTCACCCCTCCACTTT.

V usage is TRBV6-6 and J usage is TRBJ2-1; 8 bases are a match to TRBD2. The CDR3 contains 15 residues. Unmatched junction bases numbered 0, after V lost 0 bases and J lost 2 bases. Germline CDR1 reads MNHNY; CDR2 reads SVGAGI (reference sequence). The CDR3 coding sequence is TGTGCCAGCAGTTACTCGCGGGGGGCCTACAATGAGCAGTTCTTC. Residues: CASSYSRGAYNEQFF.

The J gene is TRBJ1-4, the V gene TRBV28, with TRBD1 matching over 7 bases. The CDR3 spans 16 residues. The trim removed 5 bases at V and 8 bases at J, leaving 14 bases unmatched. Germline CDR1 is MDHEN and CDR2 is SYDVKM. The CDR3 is CASSLTQTGSDEKLFF. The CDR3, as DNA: TGTGCCAGCAGTCTAACACAGACAGGGTCGGACGAAAAACTGTTTTTT.

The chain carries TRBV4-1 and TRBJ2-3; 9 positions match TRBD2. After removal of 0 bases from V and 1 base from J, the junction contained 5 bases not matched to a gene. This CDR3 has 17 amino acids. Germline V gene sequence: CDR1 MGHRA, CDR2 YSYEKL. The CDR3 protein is CASSQDWSGGRTDTQYF. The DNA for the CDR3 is TGCGCCAGCAGCCAAGATTGGAGCGGGGGGCGCACAGATACGCAGTATTTT.

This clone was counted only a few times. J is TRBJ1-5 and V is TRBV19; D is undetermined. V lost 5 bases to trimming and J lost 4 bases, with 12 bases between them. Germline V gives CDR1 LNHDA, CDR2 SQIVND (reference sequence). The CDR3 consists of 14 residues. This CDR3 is CASSFSRENQPQHF. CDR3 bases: TGTGCCAGTAGTTTCAGTCGAGAAAATCAGCCCCAGCATTTT.

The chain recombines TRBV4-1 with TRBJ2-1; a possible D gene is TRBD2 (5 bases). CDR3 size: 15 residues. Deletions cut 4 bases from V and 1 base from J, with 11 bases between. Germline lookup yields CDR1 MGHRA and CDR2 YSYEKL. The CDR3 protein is CASSRTRASYNEQFF. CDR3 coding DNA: TGCGCCAGCAGCCGGACTCGCGCTTCCTACAATGAGCAGTTCTTC.

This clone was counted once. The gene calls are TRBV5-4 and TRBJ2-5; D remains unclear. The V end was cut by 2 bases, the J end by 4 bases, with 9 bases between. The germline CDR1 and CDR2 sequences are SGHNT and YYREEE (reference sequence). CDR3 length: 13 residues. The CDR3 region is CASSLGFGETQYF. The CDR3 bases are TGTGCCAGCAGCTTAGGGTTCGGAGAGACCCAGTACTTC.

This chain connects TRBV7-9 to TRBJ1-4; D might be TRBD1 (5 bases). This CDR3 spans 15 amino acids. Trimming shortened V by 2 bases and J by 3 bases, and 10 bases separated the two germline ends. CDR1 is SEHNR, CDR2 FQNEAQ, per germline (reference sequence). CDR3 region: CASSLIGAPNEKLFF. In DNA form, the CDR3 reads TGTGCCAGCAGCTTAATAGGGGCTCCTAATGAAAAACTGTTTTTT.

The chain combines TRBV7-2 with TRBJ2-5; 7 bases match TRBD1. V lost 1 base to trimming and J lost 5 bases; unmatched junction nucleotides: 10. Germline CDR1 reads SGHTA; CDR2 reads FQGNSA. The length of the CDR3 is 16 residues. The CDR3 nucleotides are TGTGCCAGCAGCTTAGTAGGGGGCGTTGTTCGGGAGACCCAGTACTTC. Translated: CASSLVGGVVRETQYF.

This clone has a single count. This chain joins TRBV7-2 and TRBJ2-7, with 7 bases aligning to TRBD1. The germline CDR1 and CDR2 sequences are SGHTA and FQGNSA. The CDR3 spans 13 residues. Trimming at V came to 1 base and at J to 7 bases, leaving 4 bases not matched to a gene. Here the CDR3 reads CASSLVSDREQYF. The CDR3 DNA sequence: TGTGCCAGCAGCTTAGTCTCGGACAGGGAGCAGTACTTC.

This CDR3 is CASSFGGEFEQYV. In nucleotides, the CDR3 is TGTGCCAGCAGCTTCGGGGGCGAGTTCGAGCAGTACGTC. This chain connects TRBV7-9 to TRBJ2-7; tentatively, D is TRBD1 or TRBD2 (6 bases each). V lost 3 bases to trimming and J lost 6 bases, with 12 bases between them. The germline V gene has CDR1 SEHNR and CDR2 FQNEAQ (reference sequence). CDR3 length equals 13 residues.